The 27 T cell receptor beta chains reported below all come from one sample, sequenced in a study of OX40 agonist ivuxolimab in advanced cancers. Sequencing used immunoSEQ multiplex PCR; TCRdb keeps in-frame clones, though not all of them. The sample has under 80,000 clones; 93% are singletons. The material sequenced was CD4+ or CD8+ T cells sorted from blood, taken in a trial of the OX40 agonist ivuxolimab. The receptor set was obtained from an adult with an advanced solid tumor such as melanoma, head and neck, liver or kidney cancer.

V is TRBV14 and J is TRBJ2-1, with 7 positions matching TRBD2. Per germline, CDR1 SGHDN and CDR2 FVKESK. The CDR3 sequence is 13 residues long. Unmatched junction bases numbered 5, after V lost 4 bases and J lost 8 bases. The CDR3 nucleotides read TGTGCCAGCAGCCTCGAGCGGGGATATGAGCAGTTCTTC. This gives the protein CASSLERGYEQFF. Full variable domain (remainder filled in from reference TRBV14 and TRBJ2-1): EAGVTQFPSHSVIEKGQTVTLRCDPISGHDNLYWYRRVMGKEIKFLLHFVKESKQDESGMPNNRFLAERTGGTYSTLKVQPAELEDSGVYFCASSLERGYEQFFGPGTRLTVL.

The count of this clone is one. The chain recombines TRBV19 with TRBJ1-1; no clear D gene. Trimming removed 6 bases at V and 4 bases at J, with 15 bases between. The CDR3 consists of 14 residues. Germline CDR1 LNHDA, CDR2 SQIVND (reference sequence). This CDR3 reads CASSFNLGGTEAFF. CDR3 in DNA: TGTGCCAGTAGCTTCAATCTCGGTGGCACTGAAGCTTTCTTT. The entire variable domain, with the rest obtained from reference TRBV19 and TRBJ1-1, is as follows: DGGITQSPKYLFRKEGQNVTLSCEQNLNHDAMYWYRQDPGQGLRLIYYSQIVNDFQKGDIAEGYSVSREKKESFPLTVTSAQKNPTAFYLCASSFNLGGTEAFFGQGTRLTVV.

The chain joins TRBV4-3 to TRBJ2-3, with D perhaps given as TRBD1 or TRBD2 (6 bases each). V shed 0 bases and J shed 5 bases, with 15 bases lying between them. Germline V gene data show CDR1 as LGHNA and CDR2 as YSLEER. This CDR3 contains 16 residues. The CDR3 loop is CASSQEVGGRGDTQYF. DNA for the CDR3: TGCGCCAGCAGCCAAGAGGTTGGGGGGCGTGGAGATACGCAGTATTTT.

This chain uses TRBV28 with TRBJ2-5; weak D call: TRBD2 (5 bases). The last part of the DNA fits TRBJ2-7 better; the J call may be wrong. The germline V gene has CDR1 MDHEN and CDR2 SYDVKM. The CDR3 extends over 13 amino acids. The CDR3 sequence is CASSPQEGYEQYF. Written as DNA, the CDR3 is TGTGCCAGCAGTCCCCAAGAGGGCTACGAGCAGTACTTC.

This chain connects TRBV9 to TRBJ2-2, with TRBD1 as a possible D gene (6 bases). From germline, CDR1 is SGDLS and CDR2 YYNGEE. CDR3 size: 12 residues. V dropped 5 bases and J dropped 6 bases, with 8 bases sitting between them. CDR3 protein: CASRQGSGELFF. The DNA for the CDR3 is TGTGCCAGCAGACAGGGTTCCGGGGAGCTGTTTTTT.

CDR3 sequence reads: CATRDRGYTEAFF. In DNA form, the CDR3 reads TGTGCCACCCGGGACAGGGGGTACACTGAAGCTTTCTTT. The chain couples TRBV27 to TRBJ1-1; 11 bases fit TRBD1. The junction had 4 bases not matched to a gene; V was cut back by 10 bases and J by 3 bases. The V gene's germline CDR1 is MNHEY and CDR2 SMNVEV (reference sequence). The CDR3 length is 13 residues.

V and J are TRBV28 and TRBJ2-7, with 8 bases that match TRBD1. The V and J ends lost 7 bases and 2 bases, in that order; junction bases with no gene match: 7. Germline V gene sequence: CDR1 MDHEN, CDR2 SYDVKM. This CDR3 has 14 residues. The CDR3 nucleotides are TGTGCCAGCACCTCAACGGACAGGGCCTACGAGCAGTACTTC. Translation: CASTSTDRAYEQYF.

The CDR3 DNA reads TGCGCCAGCAGCATAAGGGGGCTGGGGACTGAAGCTTTCTTT. Amino acid sequence: CASSIRGLGTEAFF. The V and J genes are TRBV5-1 and TRBJ1-1; 7 nucleotides align to TRBD1. From germline, CDR1 is SGHRS and CDR2 YFSETQ. V lost 4 bases, J lost 5 bases, and 8 bases stayed unmatched. The CDR3 spans 14 residues.

The CDR3 protein is CASKLGTEAFF. The CDR3 DNA reads as TGTGCCAGTAAGTTGGGCACTGAAGCTTTCTTT. The chain employs TRBV19 and TRBJ1-1; D is uncertain. The CDR3 contains 11 residues. Germline V gene lookup returns CDR1 LNHDA and CDR2 SQIVND (reference sequence). The V end was cut by 7 bases, the J end by 4 bases, with 7 bases between.

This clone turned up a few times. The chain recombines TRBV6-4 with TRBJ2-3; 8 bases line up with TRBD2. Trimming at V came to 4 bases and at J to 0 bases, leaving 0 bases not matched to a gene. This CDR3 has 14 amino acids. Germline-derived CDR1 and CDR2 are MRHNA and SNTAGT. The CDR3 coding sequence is TGTGCCAGCAGTGCTAGCGGGAGCACAGATACGCAGTATTTT. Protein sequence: CASSASGSTDTQYF.

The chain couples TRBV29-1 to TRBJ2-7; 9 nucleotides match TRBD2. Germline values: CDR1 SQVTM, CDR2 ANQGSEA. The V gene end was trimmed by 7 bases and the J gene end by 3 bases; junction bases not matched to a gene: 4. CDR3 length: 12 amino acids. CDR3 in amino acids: CSALSGSYEQYF. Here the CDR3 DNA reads TGCAGCGCCCTTAGCGGGAGCTACGAGCAGTACTTC.

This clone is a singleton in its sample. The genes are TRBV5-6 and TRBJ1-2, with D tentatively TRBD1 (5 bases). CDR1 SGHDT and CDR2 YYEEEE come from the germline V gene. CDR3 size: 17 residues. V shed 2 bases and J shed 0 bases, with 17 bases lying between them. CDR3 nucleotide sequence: TGTGCCAGCAGCTTACCTGGCTGGACAAGCTCTAACTATGGCTACACCTTC. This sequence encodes CASSLPGWTSSNYGYTF.

The CDR3 DNA sequence: TGCGCCAGCAGCTTGGGCGGCAGCTCTGAAGCTTTCTTT. It encodes CASSLGGSSEAFF. The chain joins TRBV5-1 to TRBJ1-1; D remains ambiguous. In germline, CDR1 is SGHRS, CDR2 YFSETQ. CDR3 length equals 13 residues. Deletions cut 0 bases from V and 6 bases from J, with 9 bases between. The whole variable domain, filled in from reference TRBV5-1 and TRBJ1-1, reads KAGVTQTPRYLIKTRGQQVTLSCSPISGHRSVSWYQQTPGQGLQFLFEYFSETQRNKGNFPGRFSGRQFSNSRSEMNVSTLELGDSALYLCASSLGGSSEAFFGQGTRLTVV.

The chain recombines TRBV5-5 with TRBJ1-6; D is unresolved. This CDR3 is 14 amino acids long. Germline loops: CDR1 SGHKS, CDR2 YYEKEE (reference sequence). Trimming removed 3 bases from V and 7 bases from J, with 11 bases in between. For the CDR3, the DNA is TGTGCCAGCAGCTCGGCGGGCACCAATTCACCCCTCCACTTT. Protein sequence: CASSSAGTNSPLHF.

CDR3 amino acids: CSAGSGLYNEQFF. Written as DNA, the CDR3 is TGCAGCGCCGGTAGCGGGCTTTACAATGAGCAGTTCTTC. The genes are TRBV29-1 and TRBJ2-1; 7 bases map to TRBD2. Germline CDR1 SQVTM, CDR2 ANQGSEA. CDR3 length: 13 residues. The V segment lost 7 bases and the J segment 4 bases; nucleotides outside the gene matches: 7.

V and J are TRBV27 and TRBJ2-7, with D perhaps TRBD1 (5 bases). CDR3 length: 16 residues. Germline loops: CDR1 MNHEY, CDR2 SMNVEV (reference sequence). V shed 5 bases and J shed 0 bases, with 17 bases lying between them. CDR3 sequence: CASSARQFPGSYEQYF. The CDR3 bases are TGTGCCAGCAGTGCCCGACAGTTTCCAGGCTCCTACGAGCAGTACTTC.

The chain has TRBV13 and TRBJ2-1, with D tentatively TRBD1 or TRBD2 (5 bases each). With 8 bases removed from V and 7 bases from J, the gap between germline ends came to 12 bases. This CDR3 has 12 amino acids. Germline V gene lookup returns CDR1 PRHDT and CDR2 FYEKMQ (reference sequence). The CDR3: CASSAGRNEQFF. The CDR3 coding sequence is TGTGCCAGCTCGGCAGGGAGAAATGAGCAGTTCTTC. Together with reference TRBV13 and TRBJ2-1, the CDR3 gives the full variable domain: AAGVIQSPRHLIKEKRETATLKCYPIPRHDTVYWYQQGPGQDPQFLISFYEKMQSDKGSIPDRFSAQQFSDYHSELNMSSLELGDSALYFCASSAGRNEQFFGPGTRLTVL.

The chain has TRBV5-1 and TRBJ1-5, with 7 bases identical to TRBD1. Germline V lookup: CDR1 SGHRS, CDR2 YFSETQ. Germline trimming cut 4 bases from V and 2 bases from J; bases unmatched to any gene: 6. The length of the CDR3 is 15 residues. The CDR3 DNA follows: TGCGCCAGCAGCCAGACAGGGTTGGGCAATCAGCCCCAGCATTTT. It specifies CASSQTGLGNQPQHF.

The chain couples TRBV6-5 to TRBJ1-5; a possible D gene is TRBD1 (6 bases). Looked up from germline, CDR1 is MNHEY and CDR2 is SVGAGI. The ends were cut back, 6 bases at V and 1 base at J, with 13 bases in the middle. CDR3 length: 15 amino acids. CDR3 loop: CASSLEGGSNQPQHF. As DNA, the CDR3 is TGTGCCAGCAGCCTAGAGGGGGGCAGCAATCAGCCCCAGCATTTT.

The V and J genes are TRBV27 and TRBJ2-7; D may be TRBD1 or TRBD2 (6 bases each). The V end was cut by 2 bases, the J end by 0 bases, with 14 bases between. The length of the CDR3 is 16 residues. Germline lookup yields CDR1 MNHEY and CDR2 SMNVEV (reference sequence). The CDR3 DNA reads TGTGCCAGCAGTTTAACGTGGGGGGCAGGCTCCTACGAGCAGTACTTC. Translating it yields CASSLTWGAGSYEQYF.

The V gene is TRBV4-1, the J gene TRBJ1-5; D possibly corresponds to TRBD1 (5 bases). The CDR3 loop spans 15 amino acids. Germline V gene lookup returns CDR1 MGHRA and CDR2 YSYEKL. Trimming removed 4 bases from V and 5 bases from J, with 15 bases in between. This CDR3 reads CASSPSGTQYQPQHF. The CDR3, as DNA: TGCGCCAGCAGCCCCTCCGGGACCCAGTATCAGCCCCAGCATTTT.

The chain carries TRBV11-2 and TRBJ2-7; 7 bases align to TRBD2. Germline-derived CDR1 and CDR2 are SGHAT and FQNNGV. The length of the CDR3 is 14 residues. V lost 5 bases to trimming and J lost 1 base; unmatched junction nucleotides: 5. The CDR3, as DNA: TGTGCCAGCAGCCCAAGGACTAGTTCCTACGAGCAGTACTTC. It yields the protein CASSPRTSSYEQYF.

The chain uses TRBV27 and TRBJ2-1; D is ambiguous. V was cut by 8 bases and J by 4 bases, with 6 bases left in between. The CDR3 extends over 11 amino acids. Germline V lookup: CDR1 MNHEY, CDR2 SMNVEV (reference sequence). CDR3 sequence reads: CASASYNEQFF. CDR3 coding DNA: TGTGCCAGCGCCAGTTACAATGAGCAGTTCTTC.

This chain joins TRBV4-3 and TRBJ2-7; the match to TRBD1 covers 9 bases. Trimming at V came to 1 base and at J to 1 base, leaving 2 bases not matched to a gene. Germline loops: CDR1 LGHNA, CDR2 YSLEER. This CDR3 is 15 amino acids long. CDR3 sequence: CASSQGTGASYEQYF. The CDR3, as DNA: TGCGCCAGCAGCCAAGGGACAGGGGCTTCCTACGAGCAGTACTTC.

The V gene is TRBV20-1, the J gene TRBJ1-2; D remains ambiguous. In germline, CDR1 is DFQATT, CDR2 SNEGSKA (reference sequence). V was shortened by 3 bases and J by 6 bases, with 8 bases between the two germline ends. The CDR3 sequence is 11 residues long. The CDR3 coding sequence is TGCAGTGCTAGTGACGGAGATGGCTACACCTTC. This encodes CSASDGDGYTF.

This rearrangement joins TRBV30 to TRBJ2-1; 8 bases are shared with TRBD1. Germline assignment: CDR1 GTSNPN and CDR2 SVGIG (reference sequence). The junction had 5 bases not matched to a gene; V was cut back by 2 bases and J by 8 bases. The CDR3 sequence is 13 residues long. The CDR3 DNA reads TGTGCCTGGAGTCGGACAGGGAACGATGAGCAGTTCTTC. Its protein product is CAWSRTGNDEQFF.

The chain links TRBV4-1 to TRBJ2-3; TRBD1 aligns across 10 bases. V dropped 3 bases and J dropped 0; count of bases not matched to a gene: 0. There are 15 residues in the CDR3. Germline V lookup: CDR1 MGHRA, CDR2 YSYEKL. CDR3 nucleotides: TGCGCCAGCAGCCAGGGACAGGGGAGCACAGATACGCAGTATTTT. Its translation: CASSQGQGSTDTQYF.